This T cell receptor (beta chain) was sequenced for a study of blood T cell repertoires in COVID-19. As for the study in general: Acute and convalescent COVID-19 samples came from the United States, Italy and Spain.

Clones were sequenced by immunoSEQ multiplex PCR, and TCRdb holds only the in-frame ones, with some missing. The table includes about 230,000 clones, 89% detected once. Trimming took off 4 bases at V and 6 bases at J, with 16 bases between the two ends. In germline, CDR1 is SNHLY, CDR2 FYNNEI. The CDR3 length is 15 residues. Adults between roughly 18 and 95 years of age took part from about two dozen US areas. The sequence came from a woman in her thirties with acute COVID-19. The specimen sequenced was PBMCs or T cells enriched from blood (not recorded which). This rearrangement joins TRBV2 to TRBJ2-1, with a weak D call TRBD2 (7 bases). CDR3 residues: CASSGPLGGLNEQFF. CDR3 nucleotides: TGTGCCAGCAGTGGCCCTTTGGGGGGGCTCAATGAGCAGTTCTTC.